This T cell receptor beta chain came from a study of Tregs in tolerant kidney transplant recipients. Points from the study as a whole: No direct test of biological reproducibility was done here. The small number of patients limits these findings pending further validation. Activated donor B cell expansion appeared to reveal the most relevant donor-specific TCRbeta repertoire.

Comments on this clone: Its antigen is as yet unknown.

CD4+CD25+CD127- Tregs, CD4+CD25- non-Tregs, CD4 and CD8 cells were sorted. Per the germline V gene, CDR1 is MNHEY and CDR2 is SVGAGI. This CDR3 is built from 15 residues. With V trimmed by 2 bases and J by 1 base, 4 bases remained unmatched. Sequenced by immunoSEQ multiplex PCR; TCRdb stores in-frame clones only, minus some. This sample has some 240,000 clones, with roughly 84% found just once. The sample taken for sequencing was CD4+ T cells from blood. V gene TRBV6-5 combines with J gene TRBJ1-2, with 7 bases fitting TRBD1. This sequence originates from a human donor in good health. The CDR3 reads CASSYTGQLNYGYTF. CDR3 coding DNA: TGTGCCAGCAGTTACACGGGACAGCTTAACTATGGCTACACCTTC.